This passage covers 29 T cell receptor beta chains from one sample sequenced in a study of glioma-infiltrating T cells after dendritic cell vaccination. TCRdb keeps only in-frame clones here, not all; method: immunoSEQ multiplex PCR. The repertoire holds about 67,000 clones, with 81% as singletons. Sequencing used blood, obtained before dendritic cell vaccination. The receptors come from a human donor with glioblastoma.

This clone was recorded only once. This sequence joins TRBV2 and TRBJ1-2, with unresolved D. Looked up from germline, CDR1 is SNHLY and CDR2 is FYNNEI. This CDR3 contains 16 residues. The V end was cut by 3 bases, the J end by 2 bases, with 16 bases between. This CDR3 reads CASSDAGSGMNYGYTF. The CDR3 DNA reads TGTGCCAGCAGTGATGCAGGCTCAGGAATGAACTATGGCTACACCTTC.

Only one count was recorded for this clone. The chain couples TRBV11-3 to TRBJ1-1; D is perhaps TRBD1 (6 bases). The V end was cut by 5 bases, the J end by 4 bases, with 14 bases between. The CDR3 has 14 amino acids. Germline-derived CDR1 and CDR2 are SGHNT and YENEEA. This CDR3 reads CASSPTGSGTEAFF. In nucleotides, the CDR3 is TGTGCCAGCAGCCCTACAGGGAGTGGCACTGAAGCTTTCTTT.

This chain uses TRBV27 with TRBJ1-1, with D perhaps matching TRBD1 (6 bases). Germline V gene data show CDR1 as MNHEY and CDR2 as SMNVEV (reference sequence). The CDR3 length is 15 residues. Trimming left V 6 bases short and J 4 bases short, with 18 bases between. CDR3 residues: CASRVPGAPGTEAFF. CDR3 sequence (DNA): TGTGCCAGCAGGGTCCCAGGGGCACCGGGCACTGAAGCTTTCTTT.

This chain connects TRBV2 to TRBJ2-7; D possibly corresponds to TRBD1 (5 bases). This CDR3 has 13 amino acids. V was pared by 6 bases and J by 2 bases, with 11 bases between. Germline V gene lookup returns CDR1 SNHLY and CDR2 FYNNEI. CDR3 bases: TGTGCCAGCAGGACCGACAGAACCTACGAGCAGTACTTC. Translation gives CASRTDRTYEQYF.

The chain uses TRBV15 and TRBJ1-1, with D uncertain. V dropped 5 bases and J dropped 2 bases, with 18 bases sitting between them. The CDR3 contains 16 residues. The germline V gene encodes CDR1 LNHNV and CDR2 YYDKDF (reference sequence). CDR3 sequence reads: CATSGTPEGRNTEAFF. In nucleotides, the CDR3 is TGTGCCACCAGCGGAACCCCCGAGGGCAGAAACACTGAAGCTTTCTTT.

The chain joins TRBV6-6 to TRBJ2-5; possible D gene TRBD1, 6 bases. This CDR3 comprises 16 residues. Germline CDR1 MNHNY, CDR2 SVGAGI (reference sequence). V shed 3 bases and J shed 3 bases, with 17 bases lying between them. This CDR3 reads CASSYPRGTDEETQYF. The DNA of the CDR3 is TGTGCCAGCAGTTATCCCAGGGGAACTGACGAAGAGACCCAGTACTTC.

The CDR3 coding sequence is TGCGCCAGCAGCTTGTCGACTACCGGGGAGCTGTTTTTT. Its protein is CASSLSTTGELFF. The V and J genes are TRBV5-1 and TRBJ2-2, with D hard to call. Per germline, CDR1 SGHRS and CDR2 YFSETQ. CDR3 size: 13 residues. V lost 1 base to trimming and J lost 5 bases, with 6 bases between them.

The rearrangement uses TRBV9 and TRBJ1-2, with a possible D match to TRBD1 (5 bases). The CDR3 length is 16 residues. Germline V lookup: CDR1 SGDLS, CDR2 YYNGEE. The V and J ends lost 0 bases and 3 bases respectively, with 15 bases between them. Here the CDR3 reads CASSVDKGQGDYGYTF. CDR3 sequence (DNA): TGTGCCAGCAGCGTAGACAAGGGGCAGGGCGACTATGGCTACACCTTC. Complete variable domain (other parts from reference TRBV9 and TRBJ1-2): DSGVTQTPKHLITATGQRVTLRCSPRSGDLSVYWYQQSLDQGLQFLIQYYNGEERAKGNILERFSAQQFPDLHSELNLSSLELGDSALYFCASSVDKGQGDYGYTFGSGTRLTVV.

The chain is built from TRBV9 and TRBJ1-1; 9 bases fit TRBD1. Germline trimming cut 0 bases from V and 6 bases from J; bases unmatched to any gene: 3. In germline, CDR1 is SGDLS, CDR2 YYNGEE. The length of the CDR3 is 14 residues. The CDR3: CASSVGDREAEAFF. As DNA, the CDR3 is TGTGCCAGCAGCGTAGGGGACAGGGAGGCTGAAGCTTTCTTT.

The CDR3 sequence is CASSEEDSGEVADTQYF. CDR3 bases: TGTGCCAGCAGTGAAGAGGATAGCGGGGAGGTTGCAGATACGCAGTATTTT. V and J are TRBV25-1 and TRBJ2-3; 8 nucleotides line up with TRBD2. This CDR3 has 17 amino acids. With 2 bases clipped from V and 4 bases from J, the junction kept 11 bases outside the gene matches. In germline, CDR1 is MGHDK, CDR2 SYGVNS.

The chain joins TRBV7-9 to TRBJ2-1, with 7 nucleotides matching TRBD1. Germline-derived CDR1 and CDR2 are SEHNR and FQNEAQ (reference sequence). Unmatched junction bases numbered 9, after V lost 5 bases and J lost 5 bases. The CDR3 sequence is 15 residues long. The CDR3, as DNA: TGTGCCAGCAGCCTTCGACAGGGCAACAACAATGAGCAGTTCTTC. Translated, it gives CASSLRQGNNNEQFF.

The chain employs TRBV13 and TRBJ2-7; D is uncertain. Germline V gives CDR1 PRHDT, CDR2 FYEKMQ (reference sequence). V dropped 0 bases and J dropped 2 bases, with 8 bases sitting between them. The CDR3 has 14 amino acids. This CDR3 is CASSLGPVTYEQYF. In DNA form, the CDR3 reads TGTGCCAGCAGCTTAGGCCCCGTAACCTACGAGCAGTACTTC.

V gene TRBV7-3 combines with J gene TRBJ2-7; D may be TRBD2 (5 bases). This CDR3 has 15 residues. With 5 bases removed from V and 7 bases from J, the gap between germline ends came to 21 bases. Germline lookup yields CDR1 SGHTA and CDR2 FQGTGA. The CDR3 protein is CASSQSGGQVGEQYF. The CDR3 nucleotides are TGTGCCAGCAGCCAAAGCGGCGGTCAGGTGGGGGAGCAGTACTTC.

The V and J genes are TRBV7-8 and TRBJ2-2, with a tentative D call TRBD1 (6 bases). The CDR3 runs 17 residues. In germline, CDR1 is SGHVS, CDR2 FQNEAQ. Trimming removed 1 base at V and 7 bases at J, with 19 bases between. The CDR3 here is CASSLVPSQGSIGELFF. CDR3 nucleotides: TGTGCCAGCAGCTTAGTTCCCTCCCAGGGGTCGATCGGGGAGCTGTTTTTT.

The V call is TRBV5-1, the J call TRBJ1-1; D gene unclear. The CDR3 sequence is 14 residues long. Trimming took off 0 bases at V and 1 base at J, with 7 bases between the two ends. In germline, CDR1 is SGHRS, CDR2 YFSETQ. CDR3 residues: CASSLEPRNTEAFF. The CDR3 region has the DNA TGCGCCAGCAGCTTGGAACCGAGGAACACTGAAGCTTTCTTT.

The gene calls are TRBV10-2 and TRBJ2-1; the match to TRBD2 covers 9 bases. The trim removed 6 bases at V and 5 bases at J, leaving 8 bases unmatched. CDR1 is WSHSY and CDR2 is SAAADI in the germline V gene. The CDR3 sequence is 15 residues long. CDR3: CASSKPSGVDNEQFF. The CDR3 DNA follows: TGCGCCAGCAGCAAACCTAGCGGGGTAGACAATGAGCAGTTCTTC.

This chain connects TRBV27 to TRBJ2-7; D is perhaps TRBD2 (5 bases). This CDR3 contains 14 residues. With 5 bases removed from V and 5 bases from J, the gap between germline ends came to 16 bases. From germline, CDR1 is MNHEY and CDR2 SMNVEV (reference sequence). The CDR3 here is CASSPPNDYDEQYF. CDR3 nucleotide sequence: TGTGCCAGCAGTCCACCCAACGACTATGACGAGCAGTACTTC.

The V call is TRBV9, the J call TRBJ2-7, with 7 bases aligning to TRBD1. V lost 0 bases to trimming and J lost 3 bases; unmatched junction nucleotides: 15. This CDR3 has 18 residues. Germline CDR1 reads SGDLS; CDR2 reads YYNGEE. CDR3 sequence (DNA): TGTGCCAGCAGCGTAGCGGCAGGGGGTGGGTCATTGGTCTACGAGCAGTACTTC. Residues: CASSVAAGGGSLVYEQYF.

V usage is TRBV9 and J usage is TRBJ1-1; 8 nucleotides align to TRBD1. This CDR3 region has 15 residues. Trimming removed 3 bases from V and 1 base from J; junction bases left unmatched: 5. In germline, CDR1 is SGDLS, CDR2 YYNGEE. This CDR3 reads CASSGRTGQNTEAFF. The CDR3 DNA reads as TGTGCCAGCAGCGGTCGGACAGGGCAGAACACTGAAGCTTTCTTT.

Worth noting for this clone: At one of its ends the junction is not consistent with the germline gene, which may arise from a read error. This CDR3 is also generated by other DNA sequences in the sample. This chain connects TRBV4-1 to TRBJ2-5; TRBD2 is a possible D gene (6 bases). Germline CDR1 is MGHRA and CDR2 is YSYEKL. The CDR3 has 15 residues. CDR3 protein: CASSQGLAGGETQYF. In DNA form, the CDR3 reads TGTGCCAGCAGCCAAGGGCTAGCCGGGGGAGAGACCCAGTACTTC.

The chain employs TRBV7-9 and TRBJ1-4; possible D gene TRBD1, 5 bases. This CDR3 has 15 amino acids. Germline V gene sequence: CDR1 SEHNR, CDR2 FQNEAQ (reference sequence). V was cut by 4 bases and J by 3 bases, with 12 bases left in between. This CDR3 is CASSWSGTPNEKLFF. CDR3 in DNA: TGTGCCAGCAGCTGGTCAGGGACTCCTAATGAAAAACTGTTTTTT.

This clone was observed a few times. The V call is TRBV2, the J call TRBJ1-1; TRBD1 matches 10 bases. The CDR3 loop spans 13 amino acids. Germline trimming cut 4 bases from V and 8 bases from J; bases unmatched to any gene: 4. Germline loops: CDR1 SNHLY, CDR2 FYNNEI. The CDR3 DNA follows: TGTGCCAGCAGTGGGGGGGACAGGGGAGAAGCTTTCTTT. Translated: CASSGGDRGEAFF.

V is TRBV5-4 and J is TRBJ2-7, with a possible D match to TRBD2 (5 bases). Per the germline V gene, CDR1 is SGHNT and CDR2 is YYREEE (reference sequence). V shed 4 bases and J shed 6 bases, with 14 bases lying between them. The CDR3 spans 13 residues. This CDR3 reads CASSASGIPEQYF. DNA for the CDR3: TGTGCCAGCAGCGCGTCGGGGATTCCCGAGCAGTACTTC.

This chain connects TRBV5-1 to TRBJ1-1; D might be TRBD1 (6 bases). Germline V lookup: CDR1 SGHRS, CDR2 YFSETQ. Trimming left V 4 bases short and J 1 base short, with 14 bases between. This CDR3 region has 15 residues. CDR3 region: CASSPNSGANTEAFF. CDR3 in DNA: TGCGCCAGCAGCCCCAATTCAGGGGCGAACACTGAAGCTTTCTTT.

The V call is TRBV6-5, the J call TRBJ1-3; D is perhaps TRBD1 (6 bases). Trimming left V 5 bases short and J 0 bases short, with 11 bases between. CDR1 is MNHEY, CDR2 SVGAGI, per germline. CDR3 size: 15 residues. The CDR3 nucleotides read TGTGCCAGCAGTAGGGGGGGATACTCTGGAAACACCATATATTTT. Translated, it gives CASSRGGYSGNTIYF.

The rearrangement links TRBV6-1 to TRBJ1-6; D is possibly TRBD1 (5 bases). CDR1 is MNHNS and CDR2 is SASEGT in the germline V gene. This CDR3 spans 15 amino acids. V was trimmed by 2 bases and J by 6 bases, leaving 11 bases between them. In DNA form, the CDR3 reads TGTGCCAGCAGTGAATTACAAGGGGTTAATTCACCCCTCCACTTT. Its protein is CASSELQGVNSPLHF.

This chain links TRBV18 with TRBJ1-2; 9 bases map to TRBD1. The V and J ends lost 0 bases and 4 bases, in that order; junction bases with no gene match: 3. The germline CDR1 and CDR2 sequences are KGHSH and LQKENI. The CDR3 contains 15 residues. The CDR3 reads CASSPPGTGSYGYTF. CDR3 bases: TGTGCCAGCTCACCACCTGGGACAGGGAGCTATGGCTACACCTTC.

The chain recombines TRBV10-3 with TRBJ1-1, with a tentative D call TRBD1 (5 bases). The length of the CDR3 is 13 residues. The V end was cut by 7 bases, the J end by 2 bases, with 11 bases between. Germline V gene sequence: CDR1 ENHRY, CDR2 SYGVKD. The CDR3 coding sequence is TGTGCCATCAACGGGGGTCGAAACACTGAAGCTTTCTTT. This gives the protein CAINGGRNTEAFF.

The chain links TRBV7-6 to TRBJ1-6; D is uncertain. Germline V lookup: CDR1 SGHVS, CDR2 FNYEAQ. This CDR3 contains 14 residues. Trimming shortened V by 5 bases and J by 7 bases, and 12 bases separated the two germline ends. CDR3 region: CASSPRTGNSPLHF. The CDR3 nucleotides are TGTGCCAGCAGCCCCCGGACGGGAAATTCACCCCTCCACTTT.